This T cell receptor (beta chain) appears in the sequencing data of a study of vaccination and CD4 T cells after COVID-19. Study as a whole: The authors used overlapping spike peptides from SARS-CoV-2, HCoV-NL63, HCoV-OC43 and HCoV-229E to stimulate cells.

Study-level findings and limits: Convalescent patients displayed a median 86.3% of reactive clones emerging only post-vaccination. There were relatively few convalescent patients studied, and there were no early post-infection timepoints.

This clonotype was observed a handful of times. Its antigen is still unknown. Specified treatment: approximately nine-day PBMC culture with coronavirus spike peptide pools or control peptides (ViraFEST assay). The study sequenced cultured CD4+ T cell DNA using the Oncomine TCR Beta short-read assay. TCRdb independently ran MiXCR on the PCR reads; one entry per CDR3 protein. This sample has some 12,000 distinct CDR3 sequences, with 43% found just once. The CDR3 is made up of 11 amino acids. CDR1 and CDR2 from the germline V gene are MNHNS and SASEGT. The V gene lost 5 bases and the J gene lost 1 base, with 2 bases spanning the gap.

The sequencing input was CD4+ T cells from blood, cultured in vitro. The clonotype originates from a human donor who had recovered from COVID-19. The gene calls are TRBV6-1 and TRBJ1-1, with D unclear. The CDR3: CASSRNTEAFF. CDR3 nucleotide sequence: TGTGCCAGCAGTAGGAACACTGAAGCTTTCTTT.